Following are 24 T cell receptor beta chains from one sample sequenced in a study of cytomegalovirus exposure and HLA in healthy donors. Amplification used 60 Vbeta primers and 13 Jbeta primers. Produced via immunoSEQ multiplex PCR; TCRdb's table is partial and in-frame only. The sample consists of about 120,000 clones, 80% of them appearing once. Sequenced input: PBMCs. The receptors derive from a man between 50 and 59 years old in good health and CMV-seronegative.

This rearrangement joins TRBV4-2 to TRBJ2-7, with 10 bases matching TRBD2. The CDR3 sequence is 15 residues long. With 0 bases clipped from V and 5 bases from J, the junction kept 4 bases outside the gene matches. Germline CDR1 reads LGHNA; CDR2 reads YNFKEQ. The CDR3 protein is CASSQDLAGDHEQYF. Written as DNA, the CDR3 is TGTGCCAGCAGCCAAGATCTAGCGGGAGACCACGAGCAGTACTTC.

The V gene is TRBV11-2, the J gene TRBJ1-5; tentatively, D is TRBD1 (6 bases). V shed 0 bases and J shed 6 bases, with 12 bases lying between them. Germline values: CDR1 SGHAT, CDR2 FQNNGV. The CDR3 loop spans 15 amino acids. The CDR3 region has the DNA TGTGCCAGCAGCTTAGACAGGGGTGGTAGTCAGCCCCAGCATTTT. This gives the protein CASSLDRGGSQPQHF.

The chain couples TRBV6-1 to TRBJ2-7, with D uncertain. V lost 6 bases, J lost 7 bases, and 13 bases lay in between. The CDR3 runs 12 residues. Germline V gene lookup returns CDR1 MNHNS and CDR2 SASEGT. CDR3 sequence reads: CASRTPSREQYF. CDR3 coding DNA: TGTGCCAGCAGGACACCCAGTAGGGAGCAGTACTTC.

CDR3 nucleotides: TGTGCTAGTGGGAACACAGGGACCAATGAGCAGTTCTTC. Protein: CASGNTGTNEQFF. The chain couples TRBV12-5 to TRBJ2-1; D is perhaps TRBD1 (6 bases). Looked up from germline, CDR1 is LGHNT and CDR2 is FRNRAP. V was pared by 6 bases and J by 6 bases, with 12 bases between. The CDR3 loop spans 13 amino acids.

The gene calls are TRBV19 and TRBJ1-5; no firm D call. The CDR3 runs 15 residues. V was trimmed by 0 bases and J by 7 bases, leaving 13 bases between them. Germline-derived CDR1 and CDR2 are LNHDA and SQIVND (reference sequence). CDR3 sequence (DNA): TGTGCCAGTAGTATAGAGGCAGTCCCGGGACAGCCCCAGCATTTT. Translating gives CASSIEAVPGQPQHF.

The table lists this clone with a count of one. The CDR3 DNA is TGTGCCAGCAGTCAGCCGTGGACAGGGAGGGGGACTGAAGCTTTCTTT. It specifies CASSQPWTGRGTEAFF. The chain has TRBV28 and TRBJ1-1; 8 bases line up with TRBD1. V trimming: 5 bases; J trimming: 5 bases; junction bases outside the gene matches: 13. This CDR3 spans 16 amino acids. Germline CDR1 MDHEN, CDR2 SYDVKM.

The V and J genes are TRBV5-4 and TRBJ1-1; D might be TRBD1 (6 bases). V dropped 3 bases and J dropped 1 base, with 10 bases sitting between them. The germline V gene encodes CDR1 SGHNT and CDR2 YYREEE (reference sequence). This CDR3 comprises 14 residues. DNA of the CDR3: TGTGCCAGCAGCTCTACCAGGGGGAACACTGAAGCTTTCTTT. Amino acids: CASSSTRGNTEAFF.

The CDR3 protein is CATSRGDRAYEQYF. The DNA for the CDR3 is TGTGCCACCAGCAGGGGAGACAGGGCCTACGAGCAGTACTTC. The gene calls are TRBV15 and TRBJ2-7; the match to TRBD1 covers 7 bases. Germline trimming cut 3 bases from V and 2 bases from J; bases unmatched to any gene: 4. CDR3 length equals 14 residues. In germline, CDR1 is LNHNV, CDR2 YYDKDF (reference sequence).

This clone was picked up a small number of times. V usage is TRBV4-1 and J usage is TRBJ1-3; the match to TRBD1 covers 7 bases. Germline CDR1 reads MGHRA; CDR2 reads YSYEKL. This CDR3 comprises 16 residues. With V trimmed by 4 bases and J by 1 base, 7 bases remained unmatched. The CDR3, as DNA: TGCGCCAGCAGCCGAGACTTACAGGGGTCTGGAAACACCATATATTTT. The encoded protein is CASSRDLQGSGNTIYF.

This clone was detected once. This rearrangement joins TRBV30 to TRBJ2-5; D remains unclear. Germline V gene data show CDR1 as GTSNPN and CDR2 as SVGIG (reference sequence). The CDR3 consists of 12 residues. The V end was cut by 0 bases, the J end by 2 bases, with 4 bases between. CDR3 region: CAWSVLQETQYF. Written as DNA, the CDR3 is TGTGCCTGGAGTGTACTGCAAGAGACCCAGTACTTC.

This clone has just one count. The CDR3 DNA follows: TGCGCCAGCAGCCAAGTCTACACAGATACGCAGTATTTT. Residues: CASSQVYTDTQYF. V usage is TRBV4-1 and J usage is TRBJ2-3; D is ambiguous. This CDR3 comprises 13 residues. Germline V gene data show CDR1 as MGHRA and CDR2 as YSYEKL. Trimming took off 1 base at V and 2 bases at J, with 4 bases between the two ends.

This clone was detected only a few times. V usage is TRBV5-1 and J usage is TRBJ2-7, with 9 bases that match TRBD1. The CDR3 length is 17 residues. Germline V gene lookup returns CDR1 SGHRS and CDR2 YFSETQ. With 8 bases clipped from V and 2 bases from J, the junction kept 17 bases outside the gene matches. Written as DNA, the CDR3 is TGCGCCAGTACGAAATCCTCCACACAGGGGGCTACCTACGAGCAGTACTTC. This translates into CASTKSSTQGATYEQYF. The entire variable domain, with the rest obtained from reference TRBV5-1 and TRBJ2-7, is as follows: KAGVTQTPRYLIKTRGQQVTLSCSPISGHRSVSWYQQTPGQGLQFLFEYFSETQRNKGNFPGRFSGRQFSNSRSEMNVSTLELGDSALYLCASTKSSTQGATYEQYFGPGTRLTVT.

The chain employs TRBV6-1 and TRBJ2-1; D possibly corresponds to TRBD2 (6 bases). The CDR3 is made up of 15 amino acids. The germline V gene has CDR1 MNHNS and CDR2 SASEGT. V was cut by 6 bases and J by 5 bases, with 17 bases left in between. This CDR3 reads CASRFGRSGNNEQFF. CDR3 DNA: TGTGCCAGCAGATTCGGGAGATCGGGGAACAATGAGCAGTTCTTC.

V gene TRBV29-1 combines with J gene TRBJ2-7, with 11 positions matching TRBD1. The ends lost 6 bases at V and 2 bases at J; junction bases unmatched: 6. Germline CDR1 reads SQVTM; CDR2 reads ANQGSEA. This CDR3 has 14 residues. For the CDR3, the DNA is TGCAGCGTCGAACCGGGACAGGGGGCCTACGAGCAGTACTTC. Amino acid sequence: CSVEPGQGAYEQYF.

The rearrangement links TRBV27 to TRBJ2-3; 11 nucleotides match TRBD2. V lost 3 bases and J lost 6; bases outside the gene matches: 8. The CDR3 has 16 residues. Germline values: CDR1 MNHEY, CDR2 SMNVEV (reference sequence). CDR3 DNA: TGTGCCAGCAGTTTCCTCCGACTAGCGGGAATTGATACGCAGTATTTT. As protein: CASSFLRLAGIDTQYF.

The chain joins TRBV7-9 to TRBJ2-7; TRBD1 matches 11 bases. V shed 0 bases, J shed 2 bases, and the junction held 6 bases outside the gene matches. Germline V gives CDR1 SEHNR, CDR2 FQNEAQ (reference sequence). The CDR3 contains 17 residues. The CDR3 here is CASSLAKGTGGTYEQYF. The CDR3, as DNA: TGTGCCAGCAGCTTAGCGAAGGGGACAGGGGGAACCTACGAGCAGTACTTC. Full variable domain (outside the CDR3, taken from reference TRBV7-9 and TRBJ2-7): DTGVSQNPRHKITKRGQNVTFRCDPISEHNRLYWYRQTLGQGPEFLTYFQNEAQLEKSRLLSDRFSAERPKGSFSTLEIQRTEQGDSAMYLCASSLAKGTGGTYEQYFGPGTRLTVT.

The V and J genes are TRBV7-2 and TRBJ2-5, with D perhaps matching TRBD1 (6 bases). The length of the CDR3 is 14 residues. CDR1 is SGHTA, CDR2 FQGNSA, per germline. The V end lost 5 bases, the J end lost 1 base, and 11 bases lay between the germline ends. In DNA form, the CDR3 reads TGTGCCAGCAGCGTCAGACAGGTCCAAGAGACCCAGTACTTC. Translated, it gives CASSVRQVQETQYF.

V usage is TRBV9 and J usage is TRBJ1-4, with TRBD1 matching over 9 bases. V dropped 4 bases and J dropped 6; count of bases not matched to a gene: 7. The germline CDR1 and CDR2 sequences are SGDLS and YYNGEE. CDR3 length equals 15 residues. In DNA form, the CDR3 reads TGTGCCAGCAGCACGTTTGGACAGGGGCATGAAAAACTGTTTTTT. It is translated as CASSTFGQGHEKLFF. Based on the CDR3 plus reference TRBV9 and TRBJ1-4, the full variable domain is DSGVTQTPKHLITATGQRVTLRCSPRSGDLSVYWYQQSLDQGLQFLIQYYNGEERAKGNILERFSAQQFPDLHSELNLSSLELGDSALYFCASSTFGQGHEKLFFGSGTQLSVL.

The V call is TRBV2, the J call TRBJ2-7; 9 nucleotides match TRBD1. The germline CDR1 and CDR2 sequences are SNHLY and FYNNEI. The J segment lost 5 bases and the V segment lost 4 bases, leaving 9 bases of the junction unmatched. CDR3 length equals 15 residues. The CDR3 spells CASSAWGQGSDEQYF. Written as DNA, the CDR3 is TGTGCCAGCAGTGCCTGGGGACAGGGATCAGACGAGCAGTACTTC.

The V call is TRBV19, the J call TRBJ2-7; 9 bases line up with TRBD1. The CDR3 length is 16 residues. Losses at the gene ends were 6 bases for V and 3 bases for J; bases not matched to a gene: 12. Germline CDR1 and CDR2: LNHDA and SQIVND (reference sequence). The CDR3 loop reads CASRGLGQGNLYEQYF. DNA for the CDR3: TGTGCCAGTAGGGGTCTGGGACAGGGCAACCTCTACGAGCAGTACTTC. Complete variable domain (other parts from reference TRBV19 and TRBJ2-7): DGGITQSPKYLFRKEGQNVTLSCEQNLNHDAMYWYRQDPGQGLRLIYYSQIVNDFQKGDIAEGYSVSREKKESFPLTVTSAQKNPTAFYLCASRGLGQGNLYEQYFGPGTRLTVT.

The chain couples TRBV6-4 to TRBJ1-6; 7 nucleotides align to TRBD1. The V and J ends lost 3 bases and 9 bases, in that order; junction bases with no gene match: 5. The CDR3 has 14 amino acids. Germline values: CDR1 MRHNA, CDR2 SNTAGT. The CDR3 region has the DNA TGTGCCAGCAGTGAGAATCCAGGGGGTTCACCCCTCCACTTT. This translates into CASSENPGGSPLHF.

As to this clone: This same CDR3 is encoded by further DNA sequences in the sample. The rearrangement uses TRBV30 and TRBJ1-2; D might be TRBD1 (5 bases). The germline gives CDR1 GTSNPN, CDR2 SVGIG (reference sequence). Trimming pared 5 bases from V and 6 bases from J, leaving 16 bases between. The CDR3 is 13 residues long. The CDR3 sequence: CAWRTGGFDGYTF. CDR3 in DNA: TGTGCCTGGCGGACGGGGGGTTTCGATGGCTACACCTTC.

Concerning this clone: The junction departs from the called germline gene at one end, perhaps through a read error. The chain has TRBV5-6 and TRBJ1-2; the D gene is possibly TRBD1 (6 bases). CDR3 length: 14 residues. Germline V lookup: CDR1 SGHDT, CDR2 YYEEEE. The CDR3 sequence is CASSFPVDSIGYPF. The CDR3 DNA is TGTGCCAGCAGCTTTCCGGTGGACAGTATCGGCTACCCCTTC.

On this clone: Germline and junction disagree at one end, which may indicate a read error. The chain employs TRBV7-7 and TRBJ2-5; 10 positions match TRBD1. The CDR3 sequence is 16 residues long. Per the germline V gene, CDR1 is SSHAT and CDR2 is FNYEAQ (reference sequence). The CDR3 nucleotides are TGTGCTAGCAGCGCGGGGACAGGGGCCTACCAAGAGACCCAGTACTTC. This codes for CASSAGTGAYQETQYF.